This T cell receptor beta chain was recorded in a study of regulatory T cells in long-lasting Graves disease. This clonotype has more than one count but fewer than ten. The antigen remains undetermined. The time point denotes: newly diagnosed GD, antithyroid drugs for less than 3 months. The TCR library used RNA extracted from PBMCs. With iRepertoire HTBI primers and Arm-PCR of CDR3 regions, TCR beta libraries were built. TCRdb independently ran MiXCR on the multiplex PCR reads; one entry per CDR3 protein. The repertoire holds 450,000 to 500,000 distinct CDR3 sequences, around 15% seen once, with over 9% in the top ten. V was clipped by 0 bases and J by 7 bases, with 15 bases between them. The V gene's germline CDR1 is MNHNS and CDR2 SASEGT. This CDR3 comprises 15 residues. Broader study findings: When disease was persistent, TRBV28, TRBJ1-2 and TRBJ2-5 were the favored segments.

These same data were also listed under a study on T cells in Graves' hyperthyroidism and ophthalmopathy. As that study records: With a duration under 2 months, the hyperthyroidism was newly diagnosed in patients aged 18 to 65. The model identified upcoming ophthalmopathy a median 6.5 months ahead of onset.

This receptor was obtained from a middle-aged man with Graves disease. Source: peripheral blood mononuclear cells (PBMCs), taken at new diagnosis, from a patient treated with antithyroid drugs. The V gene is TRBV6-1, the J gene TRBJ1-1, with D uncertain. CDR3 sequence (DNA): TGTGCCAGCAGTGAAGCTCGGCGCCTTTTGGGTGAAGCTTTCTTT. As protein: CASSEARRLLGEAFF.